The 31 T cell receptor beta chains below all came from one sample that was sequenced in a study of beta chain features in type 1 diabetes. General study findings and limits: Shorter TCRB CDR3s, moderately but significantly so, marked every one of the four CD4+ subsets in Type 1 diabetes patients.

Sequenced material consisted of expressed TCRB transcripts (all of the isolated RNA was reverse transcribed). Here immunoSEQ multiplex PCR was the method, and the copy in TCRdb shows in-frame clones only, minus some. The data contain about 650,000 clones, 12% of them singletons. Antigen specificity for these receptors is unknown. Sample: naive CD4+ T cells from blood. Receptors originate from a young man with type 1 diabetes.

The chain links TRBV5-1 to TRBJ2-2; the match to TRBD1 covers 10 bases. Germline V gives CDR1 SGHRS, CDR2 YFSETQ. This CDR3 is 16 amino acids long. With V trimmed by 3 bases and J by 3 bases, 5 bases remained unmatched. The CDR3 bases are TGCGCCAGCAGCTCCCTCGGGACAGGGGACACCGGGGAGCTGTTTTTT. Its translation: CASSSLGTGDTGELFF.

The rearrangement links TRBV30 to TRBJ1-2; TRBD1 is a possible D gene (5 bases). The CDR3 is made up of 13 amino acids. Between the trimmed V and J ends, which lost 1 base and 4 bases, there was a span of 10 bases. CDR1 is GTSNPN and CDR2 is SVGIG in the germline V gene (reference sequence). In nucleotides, the CDR3 is TGTGCCTGGAGTGCGAGGGGAGGCTATGGCTACACCTTC. Protein product: CAWSARGGYGYTF.

This clone has only a few counts. The rearrangement links TRBV7-2 to TRBJ2-7; TRBD2 is a possible D gene (6 bases). The CDR3 runs to 15 residues. CDR1 and CDR2 from the germline V gene are SGHTA and FQGNSA. Trimming cost V 5 bases and J 2 bases, with 16 bases left between them. In DNA, the CDR3 is TGTGCCAGCAGCGGAGGGTTAGGATGGACCTACGAGCAGTACTTC. Its protein product is CASSGGLGWTYEQYF.

There are a few counts of this clone. The chain carries TRBV27 and TRBJ1-6; D not certain. The CDR3 runs to 16 residues. The V and J ends lost 8 bases and 3 bases respectively, with 17 bases between them. Germline V gene sequence: CDR1 MNHEY, CDR2 SMNVEV (reference sequence). CDR3 sequence: CASWTWRGNYNSPLHF. The DNA for the CDR3 is TGTGCCAGCTGGACCTGGAGAGGCAACTATAATTCACCCCTCCACTTT.

The genes are TRBV7-9 and TRBJ1-2, with a weak D call TRBD1 (6 bases). The CDR3 runs 16 residues. Germline CDR1 reads SEHNR; CDR2 reads FQNEAQ (reference sequence). V was pared by 5 bases and J by 4 bases, with 20 bases between. In DNA, the CDR3 is TGTGCCAGCAGCCCCACACAGGGTGAATCGTTCTATGGCTACACCTTC. Its translation is CASSPTQGESFYGYTF.

This clone came up a few times. The chain has TRBV5-1 and TRBJ2-1; 7 bases match TRBD1. CDR1 SGHRS and CDR2 YFSETQ come from the germline V gene. This CDR3 is built from 15 residues. V lost 4 bases and J lost 8; bases outside the gene matches: 12. The CDR3 DNA follows: TGCGCCAGCAGCCGTCAGGAGACAGGGCGGGATGAGCAGTTCTTC. This codes for CASSRQETGRDEQFF.

The chain carries TRBV29-1 and TRBJ1-2, with 11 bases that match TRBD1. Germline V gene lookup returns CDR1 SQVTM and CDR2 ANQGSEA. CDR3 size: 13 residues. The junction had 5 bases not matched to a gene; V was cut back by 4 bases and J by 7 bases. CDR3 residues: CSVGYGTGGGYTF. In nucleotides, the CDR3 is TGCAGCGTTGGGTACGGGACAGGGGGTGGCTACACCTTC.

The V and J genes are TRBV5-6 and TRBJ2-3; 10 positions agree with TRBD1. This CDR3 has 15 residues. Looked up from germline, CDR1 is SGHDT and CDR2 is YYEEEE. Trimming cost V 2 bases and J 4 bases; bases outside gene matches: 4. CDR3 sequence reads: CASSFRDRGPDTQYF. CDR3 bases: TGTGCCAGCAGCTTCCGGGACAGGGGCCCAGATACGCAGTATTTT.

The chain couples TRBV28 to TRBJ2-5; 12 bases match TRBD1. CDR1 is MDHEN, CDR2 SYDVKM, per germline. The CDR3 covers 15 residues. Trimming cost V 6 bases and J 5 bases; bases outside gene matches: 7. CDR3 sequence (DNA): TGTGCCAGCAGGCCGGGACAGGGGGCCTGGGAGACCCAGTACTTC. Translation gives CASRPGQGAWETQYF.

This clone was picked up a small number of times. The chain employs TRBV5-1 and TRBJ2-5, with a possible D match to TRBD2 (6 bases). Trimming removed 0 bases from V and 0 bases from J, with 9 bases in between. This CDR3 region has 15 residues. CDR1 is SGHRS, CDR2 YFSETQ, per germline. The CDR3 coding sequence is TGCGCCAGCAGCTTGGCCCGGGACTACCAAGAGACCCAGTACTTC. Its translation is CASSLARDYQETQYF.

This clone has a handful of counts. J is TRBJ2-1 and V is TRBV29-1; D may be TRBD2 (6 bases). The CDR3 has 16 amino acids. Trimming shortened V by 5 bases and J by 4 bases, and 21 bases separated the two germline ends. In germline, CDR1 is SQVTM, CDR2 ANQGSEA. The CDR3: CSVLTGTRKGYNEQFF. As DNA, the CDR3 is TGCAGCGTTTTAACCGGGACTCGCAAGGGATACAATGAGCAGTTCTTC.

The rearrangement links TRBV11-1 to TRBJ1-1; TRBD1 aligns across 8 bases. Germline V gene lookup returns CDR1 SGHAT and CDR2 FQDESV (reference sequence). This CDR3 comprises 15 residues. Trimming at V came to 4 bases and at J to 0 bases, leaving 4 bases not matched to a gene. CDR3 DNA: TGTGCCAGCAGCTCGGACAGGGCCATGAACACTGAAGCTTTCTTT. This codes for CASSSDRAMNTEAFF.

V usage is TRBV4-3 and J usage is TRBJ1-2; D unclear. The CDR3 totals 17 residues. V lost 1 base, J lost 3 bases, and 18 bases lay in between. Looked up from germline, CDR1 is LGHNA and CDR2 is YSLEER. CDR3 sequence reads: CASSQVGWSPKHYGYTF. Written as DNA, the CDR3 is TGCGCCAGCAGCCAAGTGGGGTGGAGCCCGAAACACTATGGCTACACCTTC.

The chain has TRBV18 and TRBJ2-7; 8 bases line up with TRBD1. This CDR3 contains 16 residues. V dropped 2 bases and J dropped 4; count of bases not matched to a gene: 10. Germline CDR1 is KGHSH and CDR2 is LQKENI. The CDR3 nucleotides are TGTGCCAGCTCACCAGGTCTGGTACAGGGGGAATACGAGCAGTACTTC. This sequence encodes CASSPGLVQGEYEQYF. The entire variable domain, with the rest obtained from reference TRBV18 and TRBJ2-7, is as follows: NAGVMQNPRHLVRRRGQEARLRCSPMKGHSHVYWYRQLPEEGLKFMVYLQKENIIDESGMPKERFSAEFPKEGPSILRIQQVVRGDSAAYFCASSPGLVQGEYEQYFGPGTRLTVT.

As concerns this clone: Distinct nucleotide sequences in the sample also encode this CDR3. The J gene is TRBJ2-1, the V gene TRBV7-2; 12 positions agree with TRBD1. This CDR3 contains 15 residues. Germline-derived CDR1 and CDR2 are SGHTA and FQGNSA. V shed 3 bases, J shed 10 bases, and the junction held 7 bases outside the gene matches. DNA for the CDR3: TGTGCCAGCAGCTTTATGGGACAGGGGGCGGGGGAGCAGTTCTTC. Its protein is CASSFMGQGAGEQFF.

The V call is TRBV10-2, the J call TRBJ2-6; tentatively, D is TRBD1 (6 bases). V lost 8 bases and J lost 8, with 22 bases in between. The CDR3 has 16 amino acids. The V gene's germline CDR1 is WSHSY and CDR2 SAAADI. The CDR3 spells CASLLTGQRGSNVLTF. The DNA of the CDR3 is TGCGCCAGCCTTCTTACAGGACAAAGGGGGTCCAACGTCCTGACTTTC.

This clone has only a few counts. The CDR3 sequence is CASGGTYGNTIYF. The CDR3 DNA reads TGTGCCAGCGGCGGGACGTATGGAAACACCATATATTTT. V is TRBV2 and J is TRBJ1-3; the D gene is possibly TRBD1 (5 bases). The CDR3 runs 13 residues. Trimming took 8 bases from V and 3 from J, leaving 11 bases between them. Germline assignment: CDR1 SNHLY and CDR2 FYNNEI.

This chain uses TRBV2 with TRBJ1-1, with D maybe TRBD1 (5 bases). Germline V gene sequence: CDR1 SNHLY, CDR2 FYNNEI. The ends were cut back, 4 bases at V and 3 bases at J, with 15 bases in the middle. This CDR3 has 15 amino acids. The DNA for the CDR3 is TGTGCCAGCAGTGTGGGGGGAGTGTCGGACACTGAAGCTTTCTTT. The encoded protein is CASSVGGVSDTEAFF.

The rearrangement links TRBV7-8 to TRBJ1-5; D unresolved. From germline, CDR1 is SGHVS and CDR2 FQNEAQ. The germline V and J ends were trimmed by 5 bases and 5 bases, with 10 bases remaining between them. The CDR3 extends over 13 amino acids. The CDR3 sequence is CASSLEIYQPQHF. The CDR3 DNA is TGTGCCAGCAGCCTCGAGATCTATCAGCCCCAGCATTTT.

The CDR3 region has the DNA TGTGCCAGCAGTTACTCTCCGAAGACAGGTTACGAGCAGTACTTC. Encoded protein: CASSYSPKTGYEQYF. V usage is TRBV6-5 and J usage is TRBJ2-7; maybe TRBD1 (6 bases). CDR1 MNHEY and CDR2 SVGAGI come from the germline V gene. The CDR3 consists of 15 residues. V shed 0 bases and J shed 4 bases, with 13 bases lying between them.

The chain carries TRBV9 and TRBJ1-1; no clear D gene. Trimming pared 0 bases from V and 0 bases from J, leaving 6 bases between. Germline V lookup: CDR1 SGDLS, CDR2 YYNGEE. The CDR3 has 14 amino acids. Written as DNA, the CDR3 is TGTGCCAGCAGCGTAGAGGCTTTGAACACTGAAGCTTTCTTT. This translates into CASSVEALNTEAFF.

This clone appeared a few times. The chain recombines TRBV29-1 with TRBJ1-4, with unresolved D. Trimming removed 7 bases from V and 0 bases from J, with 3 bases in between. This CDR3 is 11 amino acids long. Germline V gene data show CDR1 as SQVTM and CDR2 as ANQGSEA. The CDR3 is CSGTTNEKLFF. DNA for the CDR3: TGCAGCGGGACAACTAATGAAAAACTGTTTTTT. Full variable domain (missing parts from reference TRBV29-1 and TRBJ1-4): SAVISQKPSRDICQRGTSLTIQCQVDSQVTMMFWYRQQPGQSLTLIATANQGSEATYESGFVIDKFPISRPNLTFSTLTVSNMSPEDSSIYLCSGTTNEKLFFGSGTQLSVL.

Only a few counts were recorded for this clone. CDR3 in DNA: TGCAGCGGATGGACAGGGATCTCCTACGAGCAGTACTTC. Residues: CSGWTGISYEQYF. This chain joins TRBV29-1 and TRBJ2-7; 8 bases agree with TRBD1. Germline CDR1 is SQVTM and CDR2 is ANQGSEA. The CDR3 sequence is 13 residues long. V was clipped by 7 bases and J by 0 bases; unmatched bases: 5.

This clone was counted a few times. This chain links TRBV6-1 with TRBJ2-7, with 7 positions matching TRBD1. CDR3 length: 17 residues. Trimming cost V 2 bases and J 1 base; bases outside gene matches: 11. The V gene's germline CDR1 is MNHNS and CDR2 SASEGT. The chain's CDR3 is CASSELETHRGSYEQYF. The CDR3 nucleotides read TGTGCCAGCAGTGAACTAGAGACCCACAGGGGTTCCTACGAGCAGTACTTC.

This chain joins TRBV9 and TRBJ1-3; D remains unclear. Deletions cut 3 bases from V and 0 bases from J, with 10 bases between. Germline CDR1 SGDLS, CDR2 YYNGEE. The CDR3 has 15 residues. CDR3 region: CASSAGLLSGNTIYF. The CDR3 DNA sequence: TGTGCCAGCAGCGCTGGACTGCTCTCTGGAAACACCATATATTTT. Combining the CDR3 with reference TRBV9 and TRBJ1-3 gives the whole variable domain DSGVTQTPKHLITATGQRVTLRCSPRSGDLSVYWYQQSLDQGLQFLIQYYNGEERAKGNILERFSAQQFPDLHSELNLSSLELGDSALYFCASSAGLLSGNTIYFGEGSWLTVV.

The chain combines TRBV10-3 with TRBJ1-2, with D maybe TRBD1 (5 bases). In germline, CDR1 is ENHRY, CDR2 SYGVKD. The CDR3 sequence is 12 residues long. Trimming shortened V by 8 bases and J by 7 bases, and 14 bases separated the two germline ends. In DNA form, the CDR3 reads TGTGCCATCGAGGGCAGGGCAGGTGGCTACACCTTC. It translates to CAIEGRAGGYTF.

This clone has a handful of counts. The rearrangement joins TRBV7-9 to TRBJ2-1; 12 positions agree with TRBD2. The CDR3 extends over 15 amino acids. From germline, CDR1 is SEHNR and CDR2 FQNEAQ (reference sequence). Trimming removed 6 bases from V and 8 bases from J; junction bases left unmatched: 8. The CDR3 region is CASSASGTSGYEQFF. The CDR3 nucleotides read TGTGCCAGCAGTGCATCCGGGACTAGCGGGTATGAGCAGTTCTTC.

The CDR3 bases are TGTGCCAGCAGCTTAGCGGTAGATACGCAGTATTTT. It codes for CASSLAVDTQYF. The chain couples TRBV11-2 to TRBJ2-3; D is unclear. There are 12 residues in the CDR3. V lost 1 base to trimming and J lost 5 bases, with 4 bases between them. CDR1 SGHAT and CDR2 FQNNGV come from the germline V gene.

The chain combines TRBV11-1 with TRBJ2-1; D not resolved. Germline CDR1 and CDR2: SGHAT and FQDESV (reference sequence). V dropped 4 bases and J dropped 7 bases, with 8 bases sitting between them. The CDR3 length is 12 residues. The CDR3 nucleotides read TGTGCCAGCAGCTCTTATTTGAATGAGCAGTTCTTC. This sequence encodes CASSSYLNEQFF.

CDR3 bases: TGTGCCAGTAGTATTCAGGGGCCTAATTCACCCCTCCACTTT. This gives the protein CASSIQGPNSPLHF. The V gene is TRBV19, the J gene TRBJ1-6, with a weak D call TRBD1 (6 bases). The CDR3 contains 14 residues. From germline, CDR1 is LNHDA and CDR2 SQIVND (reference sequence). V was clipped by 3 bases and J by 6 bases, with 9 bases between them.

The CDR3, as DNA: TGTGCCATCAGTGAGACCCTTGGGACAGGGGACGTTGGAGGCTACACCTTC. Residues: CAISETLGTGDVGGYTF. The chain employs TRBV10-3 and TRBJ1-2, with 10 positions matching TRBD1. This CDR3 is 17 amino acids long. Germline CDR1 is ENHRY and CDR2 is SYGVKD. Trimming at V came to 2 bases and at J to 8 bases, leaving 14 bases not matched to a gene.